These 24 T cell receptor beta chains were all obtained from the same sample, sequenced in a study of CD8 T cells in Susac syndrome. RNA, at about 0.45 to 1 ug, was reverse transcribed with random hexamers. TCRdb reprocessed the immunoSEQ multiplex PCR reads with MiXCR, giving one entry per CDR3 protein. The sample lists roughly 120,000 distinct CDR3 sequences; around 95% were seen once. The sequencing input was CD4+ T cells from PBMCs. These receptors were obtained from a human donor in good health.

The rearrangement links TRBV18 to TRBJ2-5; D not resolved. The CDR3 is 12 residues long. V lost 4 bases and J 5 bases, leaving 8 bases between the germline ends. CDR1 KGHSH and CDR2 LQKENI come from the germline V gene. The CDR3 sequence is CASSLLRETQYF. In DNA form, the CDR3 reads TGTGCCAGCTCACTATTAAGGGAGACCCAGTACTTC. The whole variable domain, remainder taken from reference TRBV18 and TRBJ2-5, is NAGVMQNPRHLVRRRGQEARLRCSPMKGHSHVYWYRQLPEEGLKFMVYLQKENIIDESGMPKERFSAEFPKEGPSILRIQQVVRGDSAAYFCASSLLRETQYFGPGTRLLVL.

The rearrangement joins TRBV7-9 to TRBJ1-5; unclear D gene. V was pared by 5 bases and J by 0 bases, with 11 bases between. Germline CDR1 SEHNR, CDR2 FQNEAQ (reference sequence). The CDR3 runs to 15 residues. The CDR3 is CASSRTGDSNQPQHF. CDR3 DNA sequence: TGTGCCAGCAGCCGAACTGGGGATAGCAATCAGCCCCAGCATTTT.

The rearrangement uses TRBV3-1 and TRBJ2-3; D may be TRBD1 (5 bases). V lost 8 bases to trimming and J lost 9 bases, with 27 bases between them. The germline V gene encodes CDR1 LGHDT and CDR2 YNNKEL (reference sequence). The length of the CDR3 is 16 residues. CDR3 in DNA: TGTGCCAGCGATTCAGGCTCCGGTCCGTTTGGGGCAACGCAGTATTTT. Its translation is CASDSGSGPFGATQYF.

The genes are TRBV7-9 and TRBJ1-1; D remains ambiguous. CDR1 and CDR2 (germline): SEHNR, FQNEAQ (reference sequence). This CDR3 is 14 amino acids long. Trimming removed 3 bases from V and 7 bases from J, with 15 bases in between. The CDR3 is CASSLYRDSGEAFF. DNA for the CDR3: TGTGCCAGCAGCTTGTACCGGGATTCAGGTGAAGCTTTCTTT. Filled out from reference TRBV7-9 and TRBJ1-1, the complete variable domain reads DTGVSQNPRHKITKRGQNVTFRCDPISEHNRLYWYRQTLGQGPEFLTYFQNEAQLEKSRLLSDRFSAERPKGSFSTLEIQRTEQGDSAMYLCASSLYRDSGEAFFGQGTRLTVV.

The chain has TRBV29-1 and TRBJ2-5; TRBD1 aligns across 9 bases. The CDR3 is 13 residues long. CDR1 SQVTM and CDR2 ANQGSEA come from the germline V gene. V shed 0 bases and J 5 bases; nucleotides not matched to a gene: 1. The CDR3 sequence is CSVEDDRGETQYF. CDR3 coding DNA: TGCAGCGTTGAAGATGACAGGGGGGAGACCCAGTACTTC.

The CDR3 reads CSARDGPDTQYF. CDR3 coding DNA: TGCAGTGCTAGAGACGGACCAGATACGCAGTATTTT. The chain joins TRBV20-1 to TRBJ2-3; D is unclear. V dropped 0 bases and J dropped 4 bases, with 5 bases sitting between them. From germline, CDR1 is DFQATT and CDR2 SNEGSKA (reference sequence). The CDR3 is 12 residues long.

V gene TRBV20-1 combines with J gene TRBJ2-7, with 7 bases that match TRBD2. The CDR3 is 14 residues long. Per germline, CDR1 DFQATT and CDR2 SNEGSKA (reference sequence). The junction had 12 bases not matched to a gene; V was cut back by 5 bases and J by 5 bases. CDR3 sequence reads: CSAPIAGLGDEQYF. In DNA, the CDR3 is TGCAGTGCTCCTATAGCGGGCCTCGGGGACGAGCAGTACTTC.

The rearrangement links TRBV4-3 to TRBJ2-2; possible D gene TRBD1, 6 bases. The ends were cut back, 1 base at V and 3 bases at J, with 15 bases in the middle. Germline V lookup: CDR1 LGHNA, CDR2 YSLEER. This CDR3 is 17 amino acids long. CDR3 residues: CASSQVSAGAYTGELFF. CDR3 DNA: TGCGCCAGCAGCCAAGTCTCAGCAGGGGCTTACACCGGGGAGCTGTTTTTT.

This chain links TRBV3-1 with TRBJ1-1; D perhaps matches TRBD1 (5 bases). Trimming left V 4 bases short and J 3 bases short, with 15 bases between. The CDR3 is 15 residues long. Germline V gene sequence: CDR1 LGHDT, CDR2 YNNKEL (reference sequence). For the CDR3, the DNA is TGTGCCAGCAGCCCTTTGGGACGAGGGGACACTGAAGCTTTCTTT. This translates into CASSPLGRGDTEAFF.

The chain combines TRBV5-1 with TRBJ2-6, with D unclear. The V and J ends lost 2 bases and 0 bases respectively, with 6 bases between them. This CDR3 has 15 residues. Germline V gene lookup returns CDR1 SGHRS and CDR2 YFSETQ. CDR3 bases: TGCGCCAGCAGCTTACCCTCCTCTGGGGCCAACGTCCTGACTTTC. Translation: CASSLPSSGANVLTF.

V and J are TRBV20-1 and TRBJ2-7; TRBD2 might be the D (6 bases). This CDR3 contains 15 residues. With 2 bases removed from V and 4 bases from J, the gap between germline ends came to 18 bases. Germline lookup yields CDR1 DFQATT and CDR2 SNEGSKA (reference sequence). CDR3 nucleotides: TGCAGTGCTAGAACCACGACTAGTTTACGGTACGAGCAGTACTTC. Its translation: CSARTTTSLRYEQYF.

The rearrangement links TRBV5-1 to TRBJ1-1; the D gene is possibly TRBD1 (5 bases). Trimming removed 0 bases from V and 8 bases from J, with 14 bases in between. This CDR3 contains 14 residues. Germline loops: CDR1 SGHRS, CDR2 YFSETQ. The CDR3 nucleotides read TGCGCCAGCAGCTTGGCGTCAGGGACGGCAGAAGCTTTCTTT. It translates to CASSLASGTAEAFF.

This chain joins TRBV24-1 and TRBJ2-5; 7 bases fit TRBD1. Germline values: CDR1 KGHDR, CDR2 SFDVKD. After removal of 2 bases from V and 2 bases from J, the junction contained 1 base not matched to a gene. The length of the CDR3 is 14 residues. The CDR3 is CATSDSGQQETQYF. CDR3 DNA: TGTGCCACCAGTGATTCGGGACAGCAAGAGACCCAGTACTTC.

This chain links TRBV7-9 with TRBJ1-6, with unresolved D. Between the trimmed V and J ends, which lost 5 bases and 4 bases, there was a span of 6 bases. Looked up from germline, CDR1 is SEHNR and CDR2 is FQNEAQ (reference sequence). The CDR3 runs 13 residues. The CDR3 reads CASSHPYNSPLHF. CDR3 in DNA: TGTGCCAGCAGCCATCCTTATAATTCACCCCTCCACTTT.

The V gene is TRBV9, the J gene TRBJ1-5, with D perhaps TRBD1 (5 bases). Germline loops: CDR1 SGDLS, CDR2 YYNGEE. The CDR3 extends over 16 amino acids. V was cut by 3 bases and J by 3 bases, with 16 bases left in between. Here the CDR3 DNA reads TGTGCCAGCAGCGCCCCCAGGGACGGAGACAATCAGCCCCAGCATTTT. Its translation: CASSAPRDGDNQPQHF.

The rearrangement joins TRBV12-3 or TRBV12-4 to TRBJ1-1; D may be TRBD1 (5 bases). V was clipped by 7 bases and J by 3 bases, with 21 bases between them. CDR3 length: 16 amino acids. The CDR3 DNA reads as TGTGCCAGCACCCCCCAGGGCAGGTCAAGGGACACTGAAGCTTTCTTT. Translation: CASTPQGRSRDTEAFF.

V usage is TRBV4-2 and J usage is TRBJ2-7; D not resolved. Germline V gene data show CDR1 as LGHNA and CDR2 as YNFKEQ. The CDR3 runs 14 residues. Trimming stripped 4 bases from V and 3 bases from J, with 13 bases between. The CDR3 coding sequence is TGTGCCAGCAGCCGAGAGAGCTTGGACTACGAGCAGTACTTC. The encoded protein is CASSRESLDYEQYF.

This clonotype was counted once. The rearrangement joins TRBV15 to TRBJ2-3; 8 bases are shared with TRBD1. Germline CDR1 LNHNV, CDR2 YYDKDF (reference sequence). This CDR3 comprises 18 residues. Unmatched junction bases numbered 14, after V lost 3 bases and J lost 3 bases. In DNA, the CDR3 is TGTGCCACCAGCAGGGTCCGACGGACAGGGACTTATACAGATACGCAGTATTTT. Protein product: CATSRVRRTGTYTDTQYF.

The V and J genes are TRBV29-1 and TRBJ2-3, with 11 nucleotides matching TRBD2. CDR3 size: 15 residues. CDR1 SQVTM and CDR2 ANQGSEA come from the germline V gene. Losses at the gene ends were 3 bases for V and 5 bases for J; bases not matched to a gene: 7. The CDR3 nucleotides are TGCAGCGTTGAGGATCTAGCGGGGGGCCGAGATACGCAGTATTTT. It codes for CSVEDLAGGRDTQYF.

This chain connects TRBV5-1 to TRBJ2-7; possible D gene TRBD1, 6 bases. Germline V gene lookup returns CDR1 SGHRS and CDR2 YFSETQ. The germline V and J ends were trimmed by 4 bases and 6 bases, with 11 bases remaining between them. The CDR3 spans 12 residues. The CDR3 region is CASSHDRTEQYF. For the CDR3, the DNA is TGCGCCAGCAGCCACGACAGGACCGAGCAGTACTTC.

The rearrangement links TRBV3-1 to TRBJ1-1, with D perhaps matching TRBD1 (6 bases). Germline CDR1 and CDR2: LGHDT and YNNKEL (reference sequence). Trimming took off 0 bases at V and 5 bases at J, with 13 bases between the two ends. CDR3 length equals 15 residues. CDR3 amino acids: CASSQDPRGGTEAFF. The CDR3 nucleotides read TGTGCCAGCAGCCAAGATCCGAGGGGGGGGACTGAAGCTTTCTTT.

This chain links TRBV7-9 with TRBJ1-2; D perhaps matches TRBD1 (5 bases). V was shortened by 4 bases and J by 4 bases, with 16 bases between the two germline ends. From germline, CDR1 is SEHNR and CDR2 FQNEAQ (reference sequence). CDR3 length: 15 amino acids. Here the CDR3 reads CASSSRRGPGYGYTF. DNA for the CDR3: TGTGCCAGCAGCTCTCGGAGGGGTCCAGGCTATGGCTACACCTTC.

The rearrangement links TRBV6-6 to TRBJ2-6; tentatively, D is TRBD1 (5 bases). The germline V and J ends were trimmed by 4 bases and 0 bases, with 10 bases remaining between them. This CDR3 is built from 16 residues. Germline V gene data show CDR1 as MNHNY and CDR2 as SVGAGI (reference sequence). This CDR3 reads CASSLRQSSGANVLTF. The CDR3 DNA follows: TGTGCCAGCAGTTTAAGACAGAGCTCTGGGGCCAACGTCCTGACTTTC.

The rearrangement joins TRBV10-3 to TRBJ2-4; TRBD1 might be the D (6 bases). From germline, CDR1 is ENHRY and CDR2 SYGVKD. The CDR3 loop spans 15 amino acids. Between the trimmed V and J ends, which lost 2 bases and 6 bases, there was a span of 14 bases. Here the CDR3 reads CAISEAQGRGNIQYF. The CDR3 nucleotides are TGTGCCATCAGTGAGGCACAGGGTAGGGGAAACATTCAGTACTTC.